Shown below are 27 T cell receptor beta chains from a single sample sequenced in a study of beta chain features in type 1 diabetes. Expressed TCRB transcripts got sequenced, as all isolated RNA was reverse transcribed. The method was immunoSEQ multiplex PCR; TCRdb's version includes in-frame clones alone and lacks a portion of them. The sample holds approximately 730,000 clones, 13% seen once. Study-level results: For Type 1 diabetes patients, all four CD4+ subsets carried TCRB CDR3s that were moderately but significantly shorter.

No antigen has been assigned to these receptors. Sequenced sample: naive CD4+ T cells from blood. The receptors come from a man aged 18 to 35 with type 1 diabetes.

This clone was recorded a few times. CDR3 nucleotides: TGTGCCAGCAGCGTCTCCGGGCGCTACGAGCAGTACTTC. Protein: CASSVSGRYEQYF. V gene TRBV9 combines with J gene TRBJ2-7; no reliable D call. The CDR3 has 13 amino acids. Looked up from germline, CDR1 is SGDLS and CDR2 is YYNGEE. V lost 2 bases to trimming and J lost 3 bases, with 9 bases between them.

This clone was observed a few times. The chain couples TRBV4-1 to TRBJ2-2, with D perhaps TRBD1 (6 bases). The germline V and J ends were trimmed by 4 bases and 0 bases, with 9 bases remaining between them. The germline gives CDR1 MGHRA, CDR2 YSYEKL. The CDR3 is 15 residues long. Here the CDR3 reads CASSLDRSNTGELFF. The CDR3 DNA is TGCGCCAGCAGCCTCGACAGGTCGAACACCGGGGAGCTGTTTTTT.

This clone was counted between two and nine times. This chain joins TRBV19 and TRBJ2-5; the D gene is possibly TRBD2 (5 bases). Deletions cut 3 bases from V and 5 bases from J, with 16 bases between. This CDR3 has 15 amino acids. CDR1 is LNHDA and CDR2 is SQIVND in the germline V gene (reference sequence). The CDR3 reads CASSIAGELGETQYF. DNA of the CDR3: TGTGCCAGTAGTATCGCGGGTGAGCTCGGCGAGACCCAGTACTTC.

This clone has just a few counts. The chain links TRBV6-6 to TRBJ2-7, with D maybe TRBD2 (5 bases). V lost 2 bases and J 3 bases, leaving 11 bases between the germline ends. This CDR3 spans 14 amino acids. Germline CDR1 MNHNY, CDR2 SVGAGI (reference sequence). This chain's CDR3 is CASSYQEEVYEQYF. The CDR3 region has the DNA TGTGCCAGCAGTTACCAGGAGGAGGTCTACGAGCAGTACTTC.

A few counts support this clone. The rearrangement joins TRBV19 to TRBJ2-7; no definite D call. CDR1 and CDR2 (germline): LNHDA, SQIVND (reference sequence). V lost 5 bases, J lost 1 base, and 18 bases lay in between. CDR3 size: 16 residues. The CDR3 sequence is CASSYSTSPASYEQYF. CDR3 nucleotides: TGTGCCAGTAGTTATAGCACCAGCCCAGCGTCCTACGAGCAGTACTTC.

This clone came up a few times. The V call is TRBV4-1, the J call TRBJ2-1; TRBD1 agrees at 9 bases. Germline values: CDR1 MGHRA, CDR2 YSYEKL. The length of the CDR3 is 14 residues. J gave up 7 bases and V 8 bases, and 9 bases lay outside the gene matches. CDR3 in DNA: TGCGCCAGCCACGGGACAGGGCTGTGGAATGAGCAGTTCTTC. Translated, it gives CASHGTGLWNEQFF.

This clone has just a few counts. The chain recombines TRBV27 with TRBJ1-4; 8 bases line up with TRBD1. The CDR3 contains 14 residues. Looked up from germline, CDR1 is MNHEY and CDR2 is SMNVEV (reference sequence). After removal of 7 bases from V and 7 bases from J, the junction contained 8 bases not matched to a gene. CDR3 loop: CASTKLDRAEKLFF. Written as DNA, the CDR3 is TGTGCCAGCACCAAACTGGACAGGGCTGAAAAACTGTTTTTT.

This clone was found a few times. CDR3 nucleotides: TGTGCCAGCAGTACGGGACTAGCGGGGGAGACCCAGTACTTC. This sequence encodes CASSTGLAGETQYF. This chain links TRBV7-9 with TRBJ2-5; TRBD2 agrees at 13 bases. CDR3 length: 14 amino acids. Trimming took 6 bases from V and 5 from J; bases not matched to a gene: 3. Germline CDR1 SEHNR, CDR2 FQNEAQ (reference sequence).

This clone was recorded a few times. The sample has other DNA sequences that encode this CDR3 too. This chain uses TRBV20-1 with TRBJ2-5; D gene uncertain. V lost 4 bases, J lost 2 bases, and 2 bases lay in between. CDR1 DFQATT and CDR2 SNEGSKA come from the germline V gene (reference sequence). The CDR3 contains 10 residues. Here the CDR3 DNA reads TGCAGTGCTAAACAAGAGACCCAGTACTTC. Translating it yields CSAKQETQYF.

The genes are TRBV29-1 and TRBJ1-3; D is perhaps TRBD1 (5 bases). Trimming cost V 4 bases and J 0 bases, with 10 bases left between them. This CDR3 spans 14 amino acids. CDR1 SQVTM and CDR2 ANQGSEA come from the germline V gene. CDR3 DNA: TGCAGCGTTGGGCTTGACAGCTCTGGAAACACCATATATTTT. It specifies CSVGLDSSGNTIYF.

The CDR3 sequence: CGAAYNEQFF. DNA of the CDR3: TGTGGCGCTGCCTACAATGAGCAGTTCTTC. The chain is built from TRBV7-9 and TRBJ2-1; D remains unclear. This CDR3 region has 10 residues. The germline V gene has CDR1 SEHNR and CDR2 FQNEAQ (reference sequence).

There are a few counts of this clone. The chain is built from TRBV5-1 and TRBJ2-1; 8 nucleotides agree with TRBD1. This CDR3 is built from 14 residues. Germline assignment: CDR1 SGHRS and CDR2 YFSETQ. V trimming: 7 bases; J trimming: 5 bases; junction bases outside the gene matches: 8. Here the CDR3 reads CASQNGQGDNEQFF. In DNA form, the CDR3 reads TGCGCCAGCCAAAACGGACAGGGTGACAATGAGCAGTTCTTC.

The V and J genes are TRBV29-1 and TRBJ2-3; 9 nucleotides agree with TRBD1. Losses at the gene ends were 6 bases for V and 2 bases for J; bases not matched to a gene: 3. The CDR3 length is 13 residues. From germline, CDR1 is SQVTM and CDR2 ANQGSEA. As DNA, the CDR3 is TGCAGCGTCGACAGGGGGAACACAGATACGCAGTATTTT. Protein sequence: CSVDRGNTDTQYF.

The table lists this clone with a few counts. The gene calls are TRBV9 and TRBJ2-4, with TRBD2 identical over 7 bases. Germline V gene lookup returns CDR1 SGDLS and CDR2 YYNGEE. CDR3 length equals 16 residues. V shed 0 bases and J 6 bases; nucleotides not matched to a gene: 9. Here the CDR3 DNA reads TGTGCCAGCAGCGTAGCTGTCAGCGGGGCGGGAAACATTCAGTACTTC. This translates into CASSVAVSGAGNIQYF. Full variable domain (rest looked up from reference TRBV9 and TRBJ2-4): DSGVTQTPKHLITATGQRVTLRCSPRSGDLSVYWYQQSLDQGLQFLIQYYNGEERAKGNILERFSAQQFPDLHSELNLSSLELGDSALYFCASSVAVSGAGNIQYFGAGTRLSVL.

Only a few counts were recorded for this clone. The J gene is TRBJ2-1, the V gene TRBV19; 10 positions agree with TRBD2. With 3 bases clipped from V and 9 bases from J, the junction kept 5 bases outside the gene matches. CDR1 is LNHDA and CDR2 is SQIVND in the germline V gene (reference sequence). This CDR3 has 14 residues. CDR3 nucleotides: TGTGCCAGTAGTATGGGACTAGCGATGGGTGAGCAGTTCTTC. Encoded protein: CASSMGLAMGEQFF.

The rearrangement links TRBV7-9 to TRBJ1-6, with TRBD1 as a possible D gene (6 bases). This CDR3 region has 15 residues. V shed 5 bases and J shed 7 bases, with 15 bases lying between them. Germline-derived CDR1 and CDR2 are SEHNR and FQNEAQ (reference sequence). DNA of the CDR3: TGTGCCAGCAGCCCATCGGGCAGGGGCAATTCACCCCTCCACTTT. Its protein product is CASSPSGRGNSPLHF.

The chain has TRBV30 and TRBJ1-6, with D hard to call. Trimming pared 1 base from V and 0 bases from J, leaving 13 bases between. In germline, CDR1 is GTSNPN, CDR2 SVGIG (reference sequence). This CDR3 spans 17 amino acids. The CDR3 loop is CAWSGYRTSSYNSPLHF. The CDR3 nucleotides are TGTGCCTGGAGTGGTTACCGGACCAGCTCCTATAATTCACCCCTCCACTTT.

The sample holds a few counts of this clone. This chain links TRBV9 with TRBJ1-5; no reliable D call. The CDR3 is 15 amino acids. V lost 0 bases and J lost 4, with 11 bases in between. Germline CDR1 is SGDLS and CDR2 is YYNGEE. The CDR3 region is CASSVAGRFNQPQHF. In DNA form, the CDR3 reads TGTGCCAGCAGCGTAGCTGGTCGGTTTAATCAGCCCCAGCATTTT.

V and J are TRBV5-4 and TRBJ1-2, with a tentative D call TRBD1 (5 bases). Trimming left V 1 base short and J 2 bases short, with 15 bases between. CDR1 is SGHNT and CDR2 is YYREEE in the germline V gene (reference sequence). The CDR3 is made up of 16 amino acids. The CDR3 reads CASSLRGGAENYGYTF. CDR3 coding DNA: TGTGCCAGCAGCTTGCGCGGAGGGGCCGAGAACTATGGCTACACCTTC.

Here the CDR3 reads CASSERTGDHYEQYF. As DNA, the CDR3 is TGTGCCAGCAGTGAAAGGACAGGGGACCACTACGAGCAGTACTTC. The V and J genes are TRBV6-1 and TRBJ2-7; TRBD1 agrees at 9 bases. The V gene's germline CDR1 is MNHNS and CDR2 SASEGT. CDR3 length: 15 amino acids. The junction had 5 bases not matched to a gene; V was cut back by 2 bases and J by 3 bases.

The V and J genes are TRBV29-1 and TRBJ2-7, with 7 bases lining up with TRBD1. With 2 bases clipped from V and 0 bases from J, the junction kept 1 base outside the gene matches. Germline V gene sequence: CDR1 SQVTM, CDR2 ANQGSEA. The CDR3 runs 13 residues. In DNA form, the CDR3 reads TGCAGCGTTGAACGGGACAGCTCCTACGAGCAGTACTTC. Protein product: CSVERDSSYEQYF.

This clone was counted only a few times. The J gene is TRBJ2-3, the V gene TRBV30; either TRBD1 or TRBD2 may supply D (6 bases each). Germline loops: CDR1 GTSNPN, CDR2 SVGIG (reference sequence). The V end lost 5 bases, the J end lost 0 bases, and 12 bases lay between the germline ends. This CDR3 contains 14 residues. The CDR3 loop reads CAWGEGGSTDTQYF. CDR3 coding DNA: TGTGCCTGGGGCGAGGGGGGAAGCACAGATACGCAGTATTTT.

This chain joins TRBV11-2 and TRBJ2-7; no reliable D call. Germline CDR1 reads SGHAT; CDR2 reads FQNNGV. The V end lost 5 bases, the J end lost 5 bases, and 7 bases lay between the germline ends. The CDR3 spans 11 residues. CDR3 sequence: CASSPFNEQYF. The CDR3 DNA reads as TGTGCCAGCAGCCCCTTCAACGAGCAGTACTTC.

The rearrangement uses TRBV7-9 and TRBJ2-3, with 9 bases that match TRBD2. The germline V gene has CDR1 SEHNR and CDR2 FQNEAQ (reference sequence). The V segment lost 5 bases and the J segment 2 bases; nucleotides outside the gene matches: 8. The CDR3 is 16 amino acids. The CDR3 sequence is CASSPTSGGHTDTQYF. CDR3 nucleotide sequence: TGTGCCAGCAGCCCGACTAGCGGAGGGCACACAGATACGCAGTATTTT.

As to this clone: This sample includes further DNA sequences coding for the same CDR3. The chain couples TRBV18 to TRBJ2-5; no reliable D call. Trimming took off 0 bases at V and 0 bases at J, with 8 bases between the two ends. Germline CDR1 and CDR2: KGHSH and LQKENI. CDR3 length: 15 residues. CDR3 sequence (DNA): TGTGCCAGCTCACCACCGTCACAGAACCAAGAGACCCAGTACTTC. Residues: CASSPPSQNQETQYF.

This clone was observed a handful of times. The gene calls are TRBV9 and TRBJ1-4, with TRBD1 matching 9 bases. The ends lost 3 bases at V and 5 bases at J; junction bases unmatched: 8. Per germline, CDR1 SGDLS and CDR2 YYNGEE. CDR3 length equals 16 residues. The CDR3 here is CASSGGPGQGNEKLFF. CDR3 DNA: TGTGCCAGCAGCGGAGGGCCCGGACAGGGGAATGAAAAACTGTTTTTT.

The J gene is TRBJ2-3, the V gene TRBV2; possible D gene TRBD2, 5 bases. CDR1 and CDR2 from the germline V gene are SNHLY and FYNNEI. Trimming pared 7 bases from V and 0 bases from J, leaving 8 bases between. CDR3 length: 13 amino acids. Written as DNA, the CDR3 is TGTGCCAGCATTAGGACTAGCACAGATACGCAGTATTTT. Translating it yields CASIRTSTDTQYF.